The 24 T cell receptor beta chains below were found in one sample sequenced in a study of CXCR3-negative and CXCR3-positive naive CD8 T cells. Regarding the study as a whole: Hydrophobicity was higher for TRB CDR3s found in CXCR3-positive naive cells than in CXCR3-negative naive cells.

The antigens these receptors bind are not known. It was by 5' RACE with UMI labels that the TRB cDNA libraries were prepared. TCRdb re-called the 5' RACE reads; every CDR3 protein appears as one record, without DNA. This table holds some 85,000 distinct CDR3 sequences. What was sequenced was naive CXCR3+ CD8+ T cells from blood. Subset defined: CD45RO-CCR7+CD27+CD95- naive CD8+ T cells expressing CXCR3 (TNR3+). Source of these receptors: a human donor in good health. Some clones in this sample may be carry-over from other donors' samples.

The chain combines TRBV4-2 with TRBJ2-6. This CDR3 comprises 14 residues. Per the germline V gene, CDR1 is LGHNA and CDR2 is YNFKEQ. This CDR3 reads CASSQSAGANVLTF.

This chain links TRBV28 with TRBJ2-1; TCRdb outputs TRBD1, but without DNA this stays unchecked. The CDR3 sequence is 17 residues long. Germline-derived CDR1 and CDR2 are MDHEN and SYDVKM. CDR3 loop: CASSSVDRQSFYNEQFF.

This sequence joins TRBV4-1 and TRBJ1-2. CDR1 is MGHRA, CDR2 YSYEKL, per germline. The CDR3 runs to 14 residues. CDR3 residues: CASSQYISADGYTF.

CDR3 region: CSALGTGNEQFF. J is TRBJ2-1 and V is TRBV20-1; lacking DNA, the TRBD1 call made by TCRdb goes unchecked. The germline CDR1 and CDR2 sequences are DFQATT and SNEGSKA (reference sequence). There are 12 residues in the CDR3.

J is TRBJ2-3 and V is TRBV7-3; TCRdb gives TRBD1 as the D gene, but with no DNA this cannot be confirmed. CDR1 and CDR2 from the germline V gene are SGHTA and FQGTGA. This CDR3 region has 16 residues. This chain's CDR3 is CASSPTGGVSPDTQYF.

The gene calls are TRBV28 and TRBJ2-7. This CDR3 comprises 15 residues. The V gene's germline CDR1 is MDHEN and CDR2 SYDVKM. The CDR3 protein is CASSLVGSSSYKQYF.

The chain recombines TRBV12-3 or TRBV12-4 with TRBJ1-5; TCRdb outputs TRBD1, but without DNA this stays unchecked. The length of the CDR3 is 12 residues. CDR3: CASNDRDQPQHF.

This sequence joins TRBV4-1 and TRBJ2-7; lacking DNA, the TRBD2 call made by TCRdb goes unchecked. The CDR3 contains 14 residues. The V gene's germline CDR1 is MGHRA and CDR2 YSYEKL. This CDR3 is CASSRLAADYEQYF.

CDR3 residues: CASSHPGLTYNEQFF. The chain links TRBV4-1 to TRBJ2-1; TCRdb picks TRBD2, but there is no DNA to check that call. CDR3 length: 15 amino acids. Looked up from germline, CDR1 is MGHRA and CDR2 is YSYEKL.

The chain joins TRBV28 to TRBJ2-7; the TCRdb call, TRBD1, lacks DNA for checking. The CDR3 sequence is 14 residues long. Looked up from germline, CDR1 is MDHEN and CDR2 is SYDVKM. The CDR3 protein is CASSLGQISYEQYF.

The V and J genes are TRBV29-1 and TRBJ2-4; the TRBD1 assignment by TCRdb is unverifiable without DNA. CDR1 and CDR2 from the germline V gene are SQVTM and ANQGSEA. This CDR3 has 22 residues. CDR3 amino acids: CSVETGASINSPPNLLSHIQYF.

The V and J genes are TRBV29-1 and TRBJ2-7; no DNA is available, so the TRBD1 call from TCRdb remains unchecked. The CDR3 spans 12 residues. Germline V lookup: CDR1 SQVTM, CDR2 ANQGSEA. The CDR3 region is CSVDRGFNEQYF.

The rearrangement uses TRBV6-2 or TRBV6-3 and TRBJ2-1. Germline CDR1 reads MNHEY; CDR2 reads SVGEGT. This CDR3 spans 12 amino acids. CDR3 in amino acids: CASSYRYNEQFF.

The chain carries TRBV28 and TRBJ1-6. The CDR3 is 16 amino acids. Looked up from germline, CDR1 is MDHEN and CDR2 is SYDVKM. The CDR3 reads CASSLFAGQANSPLHF.

The CDR3 reads CASSFFSGELFF. This rearrangement joins TRBV25-1 to TRBJ2-2. CDR3 size: 12 residues. Germline-derived CDR1 and CDR2 are MGHDK and SYGVNS.

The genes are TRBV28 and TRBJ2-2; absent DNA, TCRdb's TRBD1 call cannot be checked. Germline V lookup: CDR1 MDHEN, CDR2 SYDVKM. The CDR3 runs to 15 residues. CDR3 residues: CASIPEGQYTGELFF.

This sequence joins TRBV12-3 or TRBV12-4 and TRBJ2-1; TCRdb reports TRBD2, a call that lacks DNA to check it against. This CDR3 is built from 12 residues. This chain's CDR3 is CASTLTRDEQFF.

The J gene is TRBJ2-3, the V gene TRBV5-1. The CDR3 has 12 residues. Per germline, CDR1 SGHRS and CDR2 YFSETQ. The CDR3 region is CASSLGVDTQYF.

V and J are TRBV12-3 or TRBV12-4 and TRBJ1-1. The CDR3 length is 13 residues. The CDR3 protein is CASSLRVYTEAFF.

CDR3 amino acids: CASSLSAPDTQYF. This chain joins TRBV27 and TRBJ2-3. The CDR3 covers 13 residues. Germline V gene sequence: CDR1 MNHEY, CDR2 SMNVEV (reference sequence).

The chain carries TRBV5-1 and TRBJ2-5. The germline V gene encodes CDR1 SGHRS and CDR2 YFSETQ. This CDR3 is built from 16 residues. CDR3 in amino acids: CASSPAPEEIQETQYF.

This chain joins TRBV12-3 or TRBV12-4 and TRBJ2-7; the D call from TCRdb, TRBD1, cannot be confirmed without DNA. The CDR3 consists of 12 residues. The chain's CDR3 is CASSFGGFEQYF.

CDR3 protein: CASSPSYGAEAFF. This chain uses TRBV27 with TRBJ1-1. The CDR3 covers 13 residues. Germline CDR1 reads MNHEY; CDR2 reads SMNVEV (reference sequence).

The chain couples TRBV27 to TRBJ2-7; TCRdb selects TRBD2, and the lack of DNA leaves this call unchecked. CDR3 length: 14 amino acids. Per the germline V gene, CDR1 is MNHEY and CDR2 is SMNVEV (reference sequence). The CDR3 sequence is CASSTGLAVYEQYF.